This T cell receptor beta chain was documented in a study of blood T cell repertoires in COVID-19. The study recruited people aged 18 to 89 years across around 23 US areas. Assay used: immunoSEQ multiplex PCR; TCRdb lists only in-frame clones, some missing. The sample contains 230,000 or so clones, 86% of which appear only once. CDR3 length equals 15 residues. Germline loops: CDR1 SQVTM, CDR2 ANQGSEA. V gave up 7 bases and J gave up 1 base, with 18 bases separating them. The sequence was obtained from a woman in her thirties or forties with acute COVID-19. V and J are TRBV29-1 and TRBJ2-3; weak D call: TRBD2 (7 bases). Material for sequencing was PBMCs or T cells enriched from blood (not recorded which). The CDR3 sequence: CSGAGGGVGTDTQYF. The CDR3 region has the DNA TGCAGCGGGGCGGGCGGGGGCGTCGGCACAGATACGCAGTATTTT.